In its sample, the clone carrying this TCR beta chain ranks as large. The data derive from a study of T cells after yellow fever vaccination. Study summary: Among memory cells, EM, EMRA, CM and Tscm subsets were sorted using CD3, CD45RA, CCR7 and CD95. Whole-study findings and limits: Abundant clonotypes (contaminants from the bulk population) could be present in FACS-sorted repertoires. It was a small share of clonotypes that appeared in both CD4 and CD8 compartments.

CDR1 is SGHTA, CDR2 FQGNSA, per germline. CDR3 size: 16 residues. The junction had 3 bases not matched to a gene; V was cut back by 5 bases and J by 0 bases. Template switching by 5'RACE produced TCR cDNA, adding a universal primer site and UMIs. TCRdb called the 5' RACE reads again in MiXCR, with one record for every CDR3 protein. The sample contains about 22,000 distinct CDR3 sequences, around 5.5% of which appear only once. The sequencing here drew on PBMCs, either bulk or a sorted T-cell subset (CD4+, CD8+, memory, or dextramer-sorted; not recorded which), taken approximately 40 days after the first yellow fever vaccination. This receptor was obtained from a man between 18 and 35 years old who received the YFV17D yellow fever vaccine. The rearrangement links TRBV7-2 to TRBJ2-7; 14 bases align to TRBD2. The CDR3 sequence: CASSQGTSGSSYEQYF. DNA of the CDR3: TGTGCCAGCAGCCAAGGGACTAGCGGGAGCTCCTACGAGCAGTACTTC.